This T cell receptor beta chain was found in a study of T cells in Graves' hyperthyroidism and ophthalmopathy. Study overall: Upon initial diagnosis and before any treatment, peripheral blood was collected.

Germline CDR1 is MRHNA and CDR2 is SNTAGT. The ends lost 6 bases at V and 3 bases at J; junction bases unmatched: 7. The CDR3 covers 15 residues. Researchers amplified the TCR beta CDR3 regions from RNA transcripts. RT-PCR in the first round (using the HTBI primer set) targeted the TCR CDR3. TCRdb fed the multiplex PCR reads into MiXCR, producing one record per CDR3 protein. This table has hundreds of thousands of distinct CDR3 sequences, around 20% appearing once. Duration under 3 months, a NOSPECS grade of at least 4, and a Clinical Activity Score of at least 3 characterized the ophthalmopathy patients. It was around 11 ml of fresh peripheral blood that supplied the PBMCs.

This receptor was taken from a man aged 25-45 years with Graves' ophthalmopathy. The specimen sequenced was blood. The chain joins TRBV6-4 to TRBJ2-1; 8 nucleotides align to TRBD2. The CDR3 DNA is TGTGCCAGCAGCCTGAGTAGCGGGGTCTACAATGAGCAGTTCTTC. Its translation is CASSLSSGVYNEQFF.